The 17 T cell receptor beta chains below all came from one sample that was sequenced in a study of T cell responses to AZD1222 COVID-19 vaccine (dated by TCRdb to the early 2020s). Receptors were amplified or captured by the immunoSEQ multiplex PCR assay. In its TCRdb copy, this immuneACCESS table keeps in-frame sequences only and misses some clones. Where compared with another copy, unresolved V genes explain less than half of these, and the others have no known cause. The sample records approximately 150,000 clones, just under 95% of which are singletons. In total, the top ten clones hold around 1.3% of the sample. Taken with the paper, the label for time point translates to: baseline before first vaccination. The source material was peripheral blood, sampled on day 0 of AZD1222 vaccination. All receptors come from an adult in good health.

The chain is built from TRBV2 and TRBJ1-2, with D possibly TRBD1 on 5 matching bases. CDR1 and CDR2 from the germline V gene are SNHLY and FYNNEI. The V and J ends lost 3 bases and 8 bases respectively, with 13 bases between them. This CDR3 has 13 amino acids. CDR3 nucleotides: TGTGCCAGCAGTGAGGGAGGGGCGCTGGGCTACACCTTC. Protein sequence: CASSEGGALGYTF.

The chain couples TRBV4-3 to TRBJ2-1, with D perhaps matching TRBD1 (6 bases). Germline V gives CDR1 LGHNA, CDR2 YSLEER. Deletions cut 1 base from V and 2 bases from J, with 12 bases between. This CDR3 has 16 amino acids. The CDR3 nucleotides read TGCGCCAGCAGCCAAGTAGGTGGGACACCCTACAATGAGCAGTTCTTC. Translation gives CASSQVGGTPYNEQFF.

J is TRBJ2-1 and V is TRBV5-3, with 13 bases matching TRBD2. TRBV5-3 qualifies as an ORF whose function is uncertain. The V segment lost 3 bases and the J segment 5 bases; nucleotides outside the gene matches: 8. The CDR3 totals 17 residues. The CDR3 DNA sequence: TGTGCCAGAAGCTCTATTACTAGCGGGGGGGCCAACAATGAGCAGTTCTTC. Translating gives CARSSITSGGANNEQFF.

CDR3 amino acids: CAWSVYSEAFF. The CDR3 DNA sequence: TGTGCCTGGAGTGTTTACTCAGAAGCTTTCTTT. The chain uses TRBV30 and TRBJ1-1; no definite D call. Trimming left V 0 bases short and J 8 bases short, with 7 bases between. CDR3 length equals 11 residues. Per germline, CDR1 GTSNPN and CDR2 SVGIG (reference sequence).

This sequence joins TRBV4-1 and TRBJ2-1; 12 bases match TRBD2. V lost 2 bases and J lost 3; bases outside the gene matches: 8. The CDR3 is 18 amino acids. Looked up from germline, CDR1 is MGHRA and CDR2 is YSYEKL. This CDR3 reads CASSQHRQLAGGYNEQFF. The CDR3 DNA sequence: TGCGCCAGCAGCCAACACCGCCAACTAGCGGGGGGCTACAATGAGCAGTTCTTC.

The gene calls are TRBV5-8 and TRBJ1-5; weak D call: TRBD1 (6 bases). V shed 4 bases and J shed 2 bases, with 13 bases lying between them. From germline, CDR1 is SGHTS and CDR2 YDEGEE. The CDR3 extends over 15 amino acids. CDR3 bases: TGTGCCAGCAGCATCGGAGGGGGAGGCAATCAGCCCCAGCATTTT. It yields the protein CASSIGGGGNQPQHF.

The rearrangement joins TRBV9 to TRBJ2-5, with D perhaps TRBD2 (6 bases). Germline CDR1 is SGDLS and CDR2 is YYNGEE. There are 17 residues in the CDR3. V lost 0 bases and J 4 bases, leaving 19 bases between the germline ends. In DNA form, the CDR3 reads TGTGCCAGCAGCGTAGTAGGGACCGTCGGCGGGGCAGAGACCCAGTACTTC. Translating it yields CASSVVGTVGGAETQYF.

The V and J genes are TRBV19 and TRBJ1-1; 8 bases line up with TRBD1. This CDR3 is built from 15 residues. With 7 bases clipped from V and 5 bases from J, the junction kept 12 bases outside the gene matches. In germline, CDR1 is LNHDA, CDR2 SQIVND (reference sequence). CDR3 in amino acids: CASTAAGQGRTEAFF. Written as DNA, the CDR3 is TGTGCCAGTACGGCGGCCGGACAGGGTAGAACTGAAGCTTTCTTT.

CDR3 region: CATSRRTGPNEKLFF. The CDR3 DNA reads TGTGCCACCAGCCGCAGGACAGGACCCAATGAAAAACTGTTTTTT. This sequence joins TRBV15 and TRBJ1-4, with 7 bases fitting TRBD1. CDR1 LNHNV and CDR2 YYDKDF come from the germline V gene (reference sequence). The trim removed 5 bases at V and 5 bases at J, leaving 8 bases unmatched. The CDR3 totals 15 residues.

The V and J genes are TRBV27 and TRBJ1-4; the D gene is possibly TRBD1 (5 bases). The CDR3 totals 16 residues. The V end was cut by 5 bases, the J end by 0 bases, with 13 bases between. Germline V CDR1 and CDR2: MNHEY, SMNVEV (reference sequence). The CDR3 DNA reads as TGTGCCAGCAGTCCGTCCCGGACATCAACTAATGAAAAACTGTTTTTT. Translation: CASSPSRTSTNEKLFF.

CDR3 amino acids: CASSLGTGGLNTYNEQFF. The CDR3 DNA sequence: TGTGCCAGCAGCTTGGGGACAGGGGGCCTCAACACCTACAATGAGCAGTTCTTC. The chain joins TRBV11-2 to TRBJ2-1; 12 nucleotides match TRBD1. The CDR3 runs to 18 residues. Looked up from germline, CDR1 is SGHAT and CDR2 is FQNNGV. Losses at the gene ends were 3 bases for V and 2 bases for J; bases not matched to a gene: 8.

The rearrangement links TRBV21-1 to TRBJ1-5; TRBD1 is the table's D call and was not checked against the DNA. TRBV21-1 is a documented pseudogene. The CDR3 loop spans 16 amino acids. CDR3 coding DNA: TGTGCCAGCCCCAGATTTGGGCTCCATAGCAATCAGCCCCAGCATTTT. This sequence encodes CASPRFGLHSNQPQHF.

This chain connects TRBV28 to TRBJ2-7, with unresolved D. CDR1 is MDHEN and CDR2 is SYDVKM in the germline V gene. CDR3 size: 17 residues. V gave up 4 bases and J gave up 3 bases, with 22 bases separating them. The chain's CDR3 is CASSSPSPDRSNYEQYF. CDR3 in DNA: TGTGCCAGCAGTTCCCCTTCCCCGGACCGGAGCAACTACGAGCAGTACTTC.

The chain couples TRBV19 to TRBJ1-5; the D gene is possibly TRBD1 (5 bases). Germline assignment: CDR1 LNHDA and CDR2 SQIVND (reference sequence). The ends were cut back, 7 bases at V and 1 base at J, with 11 bases in the middle. The CDR3 length is 14 residues. This CDR3 is CASKDTESNQPQHF. Written as DNA, the CDR3 is TGTGCCAGTAAGGACACCGAGAGCAATCAGCCCCAGCATTTT.

This chain links TRBV28 with TRBJ2-2, with 10 bases matching TRBD2. Unmatched junction bases numbered 10, after V lost 1 base and J lost 8 bases. Germline V gene data show CDR1 as MDHEN and CDR2 as SYDVKM. This CDR3 is built from 17 residues. The CDR3 protein is CASSLFPGLAPAGELFF. For the CDR3, the DNA is TGTGCCAGCAGTTTATTCCCGGGACTAGCGCCTGCAGGGGAGCTGTTTTTT.

V gene TRBV6-4 combines with J gene TRBJ1-6, with D perhaps matching TRBD1 (6 bases). Trimming removed 8 bases at V and 9 bases at J, with 14 bases between. Germline V gene sequence: CDR1 MRHNA, CDR2 SNTAGT. This CDR3 has 13 residues. CDR3 coding DNA: TGTGCCAGCGCCCCACAGGGTGGTTCACCCCTCCACTTT. It codes for CASAPQGGSPLHF.

The CDR3 loop is CAWGGPNYGYTF. The CDR3 DNA is TGTGCCTGGGGGGGACCTAACTATGGCTACACCTTC. This chain connects TRBV30 to TRBJ1-2; D possibly corresponds to TRBD1 (5 bases). Trimming removed 5 bases at V and 0 bases at J, with 7 bases between. The CDR3 spans 12 residues. Germline CDR1 is GTSNPN and CDR2 is SVGIG (reference sequence).